This entry lists 9 T cell receptor beta chains sequenced from one sample in a study of T-cell reconstitution after alpha-beta-depleted transplantation in children. Unique molecular identifiers were used to barcode this TCRbeta library. One entry per CDR3 protein, called by TCRdb with MiXCR from the PCR reads. Found here are about 200,000 distinct CDR3 sequences, about 8.4% of them singletons; the top ten hold roughly 35%. Here the sequenced sample was PBMCs, mostly from graft donor cells, taken 360 days after TCRalphabeta/CD19-depleted stem cell transplant. These receptors all stem from a male patient between 2 and 10 years old who had a stem cell transplant for acute myeloid leukemia, so the T cells may come from the graft donor.

The gene calls are TRBV5-5 and TRBJ2-1; 7 bases are a match to TRBD1. The V and J ends lost 0 bases and 1 base, in that order; junction bases with no gene match: 4. Per the germline V gene, CDR1 is SGHKS and CDR2 is YYEKEE (reference sequence). The CDR3 sequence is 16 residues long. The CDR3 is CASSLADRVSYNEQFF. Written as DNA, the CDR3 is TGTGCCAGCAGCTTGGCCGACAGGGTATCCTACAATGAGCAGTTCTTC.

The rearrangement joins TRBV12-3 or TRBV12-4 to TRBJ1-2; D gene unclear. There are 14 residues in the CDR3. Deletions cut 5 bases from V and 8 bases from J, with 18 bases between. The CDR3 nucleotides read TGTGCCAGCAGTCCCCGAGACGTAGGAGAGGGCTACACCTTC. It codes for CASSPRDVGEGYTF.

This clonotype has a handful of counts. The chain carries TRBV7-3 and TRBJ2-3; D is possibly TRBD2 (5 bases). The CDR3 has 17 amino acids. Per the germline V gene, CDR1 is SGHTA and CDR2 is FQGTGA. Trimming pared 5 bases from V and 7 bases from J, leaving 25 bases between. The CDR3 here is CASSRQTGSFGGNTQYF. The CDR3 DNA reads as TGTGCCAGCAGCAGACAAACGGGATCCTTTGGTGGGAATACGCAGTATTTT.

The chain carries TRBV7-2 and TRBJ1-5; D is ambiguous. CDR3 size: 15 residues. CDR1 is SGHTA and CDR2 is FQGNSA in the germline V gene. The V end lost 0 bases, the J end lost 1 base, and 7 bases lay between the germline ends. The CDR3 DNA reads as TGTGCCAGCAGCTTAGCCGCAGGCAGCAATCAGCCCCAGCATTTT. Encoded protein: CASSLAAGSNQPQHF. The full variable domain, its missing parts supplied by reference TRBV7-2 and TRBJ1-5, is GAGVSQSPSNKVTEKGKDVELRCDPISGHTALYWYRQSLGQGLEFLIYFQGNSAPDKSGLPSDRFSAERTGGSVSTLTIQRTQQEDSAVYLCASSLAAGSNQPQHFGDGTRLSIL.

There are many counts of this clonotype. The chain recombines TRBV6-5 with TRBJ2-7, with unresolved D. V lost 6 bases and J 0 bases, leaving 12 bases between the germline ends. CDR3 length: 14 amino acids. Germline V CDR1 and CDR2: MNHEY, SVGAGI. The CDR3 nucleotides read TGTGCCAGCAGGTGGCAGGAAAGCTCCTACGAGCAGTACGTC. It specifies CASRWQESSYEQYV.

The V call is TRBV7-2, the J call TRBJ2-7; TRBD1 agrees at 8 bases. J lost 4 bases, V lost 4 bases, and 9 bases had no gene match. The germline V gene has CDR1 SGHTA and CDR2 FQGNSA. This CDR3 region has 15 residues. CDR3 in amino acids: CASSSYRGALYEQYF. The CDR3 DNA reads as TGTGCCAGCAGCTCCTACAGGGGGGCCCTATACGAGCAGTACTTC. Combining the CDR3 with reference TRBV7-2 and TRBJ2-7 gives the whole variable domain GAGVSQSPSNKVTEKGKDVELRCDPISGHTALYWYRQSLGQGLEFLIYFQGNSAPDKSGLPSDRFSAERTGGSVSTLTIQRTQQEDSAVYLCASSSYRGALYEQYFGPGTRLTVT.

This clonotype was seen a handful of times. This chain joins TRBV20-1 and TRBJ2-1; 11 nucleotides agree with TRBD2. The CDR3 is 21 amino acids. Germline V gene lookup returns CDR1 DFQATT and CDR2 SNEGSKA (reference sequence). The J segment lost 5 bases and the V segment lost 1 base, leaving 22 bases of the junction unmatched. The CDR3: CSARADPSGASGRPYNNEQFF. In DNA, the CDR3 is TGCAGTGCTAGAGCCGACCCTTCGGGGGCTAGCGGGAGGCCCTATAACAATGAGCAGTTCTTC.

This clonotype was counted a few times. V and J are TRBV12-3 or TRBV12-4 and TRBJ1-2; 8 bases map to TRBD1. This CDR3 comprises 12 residues. Trimming at V came to 6 bases and at J to 8 bases, leaving 5 bases not matched to a gene. This CDR3 reads CASSRTGRGYTF. CDR3 DNA: TGTGCCAGCAGCCGGACAGGGCGCGGCTACACCTTC.

In its sample, this clonotype was seen many times. The rearrangement joins TRBV6-5 to TRBJ2-7, with D perhaps matching TRBD1 or TRBD2 (5 bases each). The V and J ends lost 2 bases and 3 bases respectively, with 17 bases between them. This CDR3 region has 16 residues. Germline assignment: CDR1 MNHEY and CDR2 SVGAGI. The CDR3 region is CASSYASRGVVYEQYF. The DNA for the CDR3 is TGTGCCAGCAGTTACGCTTCGAGAGGGGTTGTCTACGAGCAGTACTTC.